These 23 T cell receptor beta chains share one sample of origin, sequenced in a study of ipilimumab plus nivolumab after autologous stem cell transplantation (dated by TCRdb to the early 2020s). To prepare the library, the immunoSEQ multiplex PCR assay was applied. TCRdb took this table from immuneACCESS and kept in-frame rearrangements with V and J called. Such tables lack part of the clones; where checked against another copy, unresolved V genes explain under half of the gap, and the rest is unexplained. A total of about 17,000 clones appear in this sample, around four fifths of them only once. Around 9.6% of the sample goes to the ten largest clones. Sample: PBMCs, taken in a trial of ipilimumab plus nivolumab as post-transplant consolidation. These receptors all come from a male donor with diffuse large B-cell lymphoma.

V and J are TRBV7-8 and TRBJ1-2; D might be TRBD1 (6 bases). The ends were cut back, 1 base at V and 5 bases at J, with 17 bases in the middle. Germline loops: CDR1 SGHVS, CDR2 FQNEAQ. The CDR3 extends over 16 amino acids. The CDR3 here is CASSLVFQTGLYGYTF. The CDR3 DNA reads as TGTGCCAGCAGCTTAGTGTTTCAAACAGGGCTGTATGGCTACACCTTC.

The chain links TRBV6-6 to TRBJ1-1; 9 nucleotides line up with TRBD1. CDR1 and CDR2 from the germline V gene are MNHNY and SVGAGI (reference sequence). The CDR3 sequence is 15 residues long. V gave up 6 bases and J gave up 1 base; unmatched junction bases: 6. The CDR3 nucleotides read TGTGCCAGCAGCTACGGGACAGGGAGGAACACTGAAGCTTTCTTT. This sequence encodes CASSYGTGRNTEAFF.

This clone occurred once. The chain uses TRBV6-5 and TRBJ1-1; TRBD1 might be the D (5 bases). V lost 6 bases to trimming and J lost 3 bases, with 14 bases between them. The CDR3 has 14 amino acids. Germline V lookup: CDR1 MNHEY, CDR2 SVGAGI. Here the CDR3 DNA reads TGTGCCAGCAGGTCGGGGACGAGGGACACTGAAGCTTTCTTT. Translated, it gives CASRSGTRDTEAFF.

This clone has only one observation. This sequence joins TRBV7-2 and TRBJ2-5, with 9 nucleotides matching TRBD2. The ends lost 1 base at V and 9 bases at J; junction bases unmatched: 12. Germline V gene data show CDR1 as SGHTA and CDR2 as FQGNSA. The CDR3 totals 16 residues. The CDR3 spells CASSLGAGGGKGAQYF. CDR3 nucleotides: TGTGCCAGCAGCTTAGGAGCGGGGGGCGGGAAAGGGGCCCAGTACTTC.

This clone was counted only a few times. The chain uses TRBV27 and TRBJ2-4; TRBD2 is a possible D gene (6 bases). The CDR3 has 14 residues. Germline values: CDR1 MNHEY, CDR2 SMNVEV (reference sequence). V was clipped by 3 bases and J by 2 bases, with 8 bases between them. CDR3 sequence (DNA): TGTGCCAGCAGTTTGGGAGGATCCAAAAACATTCAGTACTTC. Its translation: CASSLGGSKNIQYF.

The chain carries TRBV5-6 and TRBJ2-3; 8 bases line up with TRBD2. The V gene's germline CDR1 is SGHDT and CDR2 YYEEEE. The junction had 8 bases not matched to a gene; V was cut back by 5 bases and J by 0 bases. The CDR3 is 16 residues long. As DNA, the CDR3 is TGTGCCAGCAGTCCGTTTAGCGGGGCCAGCACAGATACGCAGTATTTT. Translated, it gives CASSPFSGASTDTQYF. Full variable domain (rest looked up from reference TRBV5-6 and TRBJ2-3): DAGVTQSPTHLIKTRGQQVTLRCSPKSGHDTVSWYQQALGQGPQFIFQYYEEEERQRGNFPDRFSGHQFPNYSSELNVNALLLGDSALYLCASSPFSGASTDTQYFGPGTRLTVL.

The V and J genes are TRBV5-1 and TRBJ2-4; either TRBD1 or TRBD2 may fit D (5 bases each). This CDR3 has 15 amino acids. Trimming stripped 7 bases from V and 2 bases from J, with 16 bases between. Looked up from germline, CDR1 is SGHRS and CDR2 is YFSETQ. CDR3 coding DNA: TGCGCCAGCGGGGCTGGGGGTGTTACCAAAAACATTCAGTACTTC. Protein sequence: CASGAGGVTKNIQYF. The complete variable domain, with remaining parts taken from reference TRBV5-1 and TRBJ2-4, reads KAGVTQTPRYLIKTRGQQVTLSCSPISGHRSVSWYQQTPGQGLQFLFEYFSETQRNKGNFPGRFSGRQFSNSRSEMNVSTLELGDSALYLCASGAGGVTKNIQYFGAGTRLSVL.

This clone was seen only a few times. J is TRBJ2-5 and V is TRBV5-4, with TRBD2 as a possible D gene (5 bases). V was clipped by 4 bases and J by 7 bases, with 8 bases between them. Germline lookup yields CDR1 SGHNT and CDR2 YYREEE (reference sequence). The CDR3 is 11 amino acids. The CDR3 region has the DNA TGTGCCAGCAGCGTCCGGGGGACCCAGTACTTC. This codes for CASSVRGTQYF.

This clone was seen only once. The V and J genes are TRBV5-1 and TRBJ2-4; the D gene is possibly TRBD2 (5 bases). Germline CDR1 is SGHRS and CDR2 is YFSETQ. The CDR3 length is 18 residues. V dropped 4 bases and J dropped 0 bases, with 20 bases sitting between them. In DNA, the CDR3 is TGCGCCAGCAGCCCAAAAGCCGGACTCGACGTAGCCAAAAACATTCAGTACTTC. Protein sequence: CASSPKAGLDVAKNIQYF.

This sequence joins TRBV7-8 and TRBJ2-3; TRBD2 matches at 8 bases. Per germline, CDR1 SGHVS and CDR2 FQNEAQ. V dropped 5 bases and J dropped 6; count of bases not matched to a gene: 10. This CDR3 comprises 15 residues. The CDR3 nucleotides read TGTGCCAGCAGCCTAACGGGGGGGCCCCGGGATACGCAGTATTTT. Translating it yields CASSLTGGPRDTQYF.

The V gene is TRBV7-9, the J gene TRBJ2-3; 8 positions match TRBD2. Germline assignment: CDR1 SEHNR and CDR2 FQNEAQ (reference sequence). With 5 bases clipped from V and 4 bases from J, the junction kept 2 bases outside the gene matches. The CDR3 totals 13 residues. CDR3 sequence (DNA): TGTGCCAGCAGCCGTAGCGGGGCAGATACGCAGTATTTT. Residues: CASSRSGADTQYF.

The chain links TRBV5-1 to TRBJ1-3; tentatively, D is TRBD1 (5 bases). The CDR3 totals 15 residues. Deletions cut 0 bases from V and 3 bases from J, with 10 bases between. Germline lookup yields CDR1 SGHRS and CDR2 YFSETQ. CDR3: CASSLGQLNGNTIYF. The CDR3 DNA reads TGCGCCAGCAGCTTGGGACAGCTCAATGGAAACACCATATATTTT.

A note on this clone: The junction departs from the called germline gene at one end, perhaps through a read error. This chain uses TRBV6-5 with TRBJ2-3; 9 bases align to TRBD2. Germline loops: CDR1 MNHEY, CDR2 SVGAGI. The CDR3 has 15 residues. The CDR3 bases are TGTGCCAGCAGGGTAACCGGGACTAGCATAGATACGCAGTATTTT. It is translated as CASRVTGTSIDTQYF.

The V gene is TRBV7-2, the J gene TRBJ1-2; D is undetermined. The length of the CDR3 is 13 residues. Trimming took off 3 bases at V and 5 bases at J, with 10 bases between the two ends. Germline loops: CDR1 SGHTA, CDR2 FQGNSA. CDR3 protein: CASSFGDLYGYTF. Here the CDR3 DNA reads TGTGCCAGCAGCTTTGGCGACCTTTATGGCTACACCTTC.

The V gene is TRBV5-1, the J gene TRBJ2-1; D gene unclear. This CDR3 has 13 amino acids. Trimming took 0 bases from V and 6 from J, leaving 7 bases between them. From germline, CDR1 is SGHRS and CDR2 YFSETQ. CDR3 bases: TGCGCCAGCAGCTTGGCCTCCCTCAATGAGCAGTTCTTC. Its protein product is CASSLASLNEQFF.

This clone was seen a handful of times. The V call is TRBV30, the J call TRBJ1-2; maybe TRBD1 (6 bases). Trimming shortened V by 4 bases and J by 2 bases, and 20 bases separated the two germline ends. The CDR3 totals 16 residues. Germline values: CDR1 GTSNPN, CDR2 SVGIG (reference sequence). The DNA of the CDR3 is TGTGCCTGGAAGCGGCTAGGAGGGGGGAAGAACTATGGCTACACCTTC. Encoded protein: CAWKRLGGGKNYGYTF.

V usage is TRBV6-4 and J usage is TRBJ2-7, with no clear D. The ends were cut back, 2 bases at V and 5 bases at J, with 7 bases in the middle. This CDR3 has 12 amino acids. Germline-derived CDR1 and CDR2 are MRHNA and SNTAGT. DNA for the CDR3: TGTGCCAGCAGTGACGGCGACCACGAGCAGTACTTC. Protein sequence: CASSDGDHEQYF.

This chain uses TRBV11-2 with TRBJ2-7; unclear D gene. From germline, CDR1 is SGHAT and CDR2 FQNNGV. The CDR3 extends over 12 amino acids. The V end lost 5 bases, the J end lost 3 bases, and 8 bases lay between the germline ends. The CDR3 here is CASSPGIYEQYF. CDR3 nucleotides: TGTGCCAGCAGCCCAGGCATCTACGAGCAGTACTTC.

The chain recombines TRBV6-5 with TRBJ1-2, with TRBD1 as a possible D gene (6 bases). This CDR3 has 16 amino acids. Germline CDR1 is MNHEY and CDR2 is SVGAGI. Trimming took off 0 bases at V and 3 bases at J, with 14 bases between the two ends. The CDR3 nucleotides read TGTGCCAGCAGTTACTCGATATCCGGGGGCGACTATGGCTACACCTTC. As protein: CASSYSISGGDYGYTF.

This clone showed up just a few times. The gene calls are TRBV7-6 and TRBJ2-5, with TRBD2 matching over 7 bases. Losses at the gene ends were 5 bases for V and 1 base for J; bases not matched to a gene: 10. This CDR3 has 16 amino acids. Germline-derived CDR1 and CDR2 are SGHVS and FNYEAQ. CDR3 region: CASSTRGGGTQETQYF. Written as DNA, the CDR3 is TGTGCCAGCAGCACCCGCGGCGGGGGTACCCAAGAGACCCAGTACTTC.

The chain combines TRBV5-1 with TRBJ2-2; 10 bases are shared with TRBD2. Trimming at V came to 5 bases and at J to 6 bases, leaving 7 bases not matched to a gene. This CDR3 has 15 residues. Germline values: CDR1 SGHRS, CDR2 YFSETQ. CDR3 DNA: TGCGCCAGCAGGCGGACTAGCGGCTCCCCCGGGGAGCTGTTTTTT. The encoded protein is CASRRTSGSPGELFF. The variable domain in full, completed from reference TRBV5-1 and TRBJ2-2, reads KAGVTQTPRYLIKTRGQQVTLSCSPISGHRSVSWYQQTPGQGLQFLFEYFSETQRNKGNFPGRFSGRQFSNSRSEMNVSTLELGDSALYLCASRRTSGSPGELFFGEGSRLTVL.

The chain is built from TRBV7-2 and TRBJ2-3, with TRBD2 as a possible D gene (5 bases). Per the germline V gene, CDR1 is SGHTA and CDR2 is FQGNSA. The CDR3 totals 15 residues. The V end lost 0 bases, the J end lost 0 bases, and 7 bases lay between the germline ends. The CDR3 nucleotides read TGTGCCAGCAGCTTAGCACCGGGGAGCACAGATACGCAGTATTTT. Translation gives CASSLAPGSTDTQYF.

The CDR3, as DNA: TGTGCCAGCCGGGGTGGGTGGACGGCGGGGACCTTCACAGATACGCAGTATTTT. Its protein is CASRGGWTAGTFTDTQYF. The chain has TRBV27 and TRBJ2-3; a weak D match, TRBD2 (6 bases). The CDR3 runs 18 residues. CDR1 and CDR2 (germline): MNHEY, SMNVEV (reference sequence). Trimming cost V 8 bases and J 2 bases, with 26 bases left between them.